Listed here are 2 T cell receptor beta chains from one sample, sequenced in a study of blood T cell repertoires in COVID-19. This table comes from immunoSEQ multiplex PCR, and its TCRdb copy is limited to in-frame clones, with some not included. The table records some 200,000 clones, 70% to 80% of them present only once. The sequencing input was peripheral blood. The receptors were sampled from a woman aged 45 to 65 with active or convalescent COVID-19.

The gene calls are TRBV6-6 and TRBJ2-7, with 7 bases matching TRBD1. The length of the CDR3 is 14 residues. The germline CDR1 and CDR2 sequences are MNHNY and SVGAGI (reference sequence). Losses at the gene ends were 5 bases for V and 5 bases for J; bases not matched to a gene: 9. The CDR3 DNA reads as TGTGCCAGCAGTCCTCGGGGACAGCTCAACGAGCAGTACTTC. This encodes CASSPRGQLNEQYF.

The chain carries TRBV6-6 and TRBJ1-1, with a weak D call TRBD1 (5 bases). CDR1 and CDR2 (germline): MNHNY, SVGAGI (reference sequence). With 0 bases removed from V and 1 base from J, the gap between germline ends came to 9 bases. The CDR3 consists of 15 residues. CDR3: CASSYSPQGNTEAFF. DNA of the CDR3: TGTGCCAGCAGTTACTCCCCGCAGGGGAACACTGAAGCTTTCTTT.